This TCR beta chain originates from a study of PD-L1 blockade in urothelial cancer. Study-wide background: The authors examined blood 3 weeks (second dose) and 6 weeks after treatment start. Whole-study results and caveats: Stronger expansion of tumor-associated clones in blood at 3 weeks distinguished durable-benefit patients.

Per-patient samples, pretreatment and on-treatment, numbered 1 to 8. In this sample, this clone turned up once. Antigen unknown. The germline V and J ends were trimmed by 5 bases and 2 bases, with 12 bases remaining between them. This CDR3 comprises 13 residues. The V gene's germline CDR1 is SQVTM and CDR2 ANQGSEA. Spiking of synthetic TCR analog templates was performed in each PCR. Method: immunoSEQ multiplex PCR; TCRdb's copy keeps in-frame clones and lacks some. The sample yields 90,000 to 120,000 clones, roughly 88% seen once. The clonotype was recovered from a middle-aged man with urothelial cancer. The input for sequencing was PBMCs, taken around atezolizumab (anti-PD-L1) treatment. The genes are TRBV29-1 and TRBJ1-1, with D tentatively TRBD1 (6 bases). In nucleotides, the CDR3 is TGCAGCGTTACACAGGGACTAAACACTGAAGCTTTCTTT. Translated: CSVTQGLNTEAFF.